This T cell receptor beta chain appears in the sequencing data of a study of blood T cell repertoires in COVID-19. This clone was observed a single time. The J segment lost 6 bases and the V segment lost 3 bases, leaving 2 bases of the junction unmatched. This CDR3 region has 14 residues. Germline values: CDR1 SGHAT, CDR2 FQNNGV. As originally analysed: Estimated nucleated cell counts came from reference gene primer amplification. Profiling relied on immunoSEQ multiplex PCR, and the TCRdb table lists in-frame clones only, not all of them. The V and J calls and clone size come from that table; D and trimming were worked out from the DNA. The table includes 100,000 to 130,000 clones, less than 90% detected once.

The chain employs TRBV11-2 and TRBJ2-2, with 9 positions matching TRBD2. The receptor comes from a human donor in a cohort sampled during active COVID-19. The sample comprised peripheral blood. The CDR3 is CASSLEREAGELFF. CDR3 bases: TGTGCCAGCAGCTTGGAGCGGGAGGCCGGGGAGCTGTTTTTT.